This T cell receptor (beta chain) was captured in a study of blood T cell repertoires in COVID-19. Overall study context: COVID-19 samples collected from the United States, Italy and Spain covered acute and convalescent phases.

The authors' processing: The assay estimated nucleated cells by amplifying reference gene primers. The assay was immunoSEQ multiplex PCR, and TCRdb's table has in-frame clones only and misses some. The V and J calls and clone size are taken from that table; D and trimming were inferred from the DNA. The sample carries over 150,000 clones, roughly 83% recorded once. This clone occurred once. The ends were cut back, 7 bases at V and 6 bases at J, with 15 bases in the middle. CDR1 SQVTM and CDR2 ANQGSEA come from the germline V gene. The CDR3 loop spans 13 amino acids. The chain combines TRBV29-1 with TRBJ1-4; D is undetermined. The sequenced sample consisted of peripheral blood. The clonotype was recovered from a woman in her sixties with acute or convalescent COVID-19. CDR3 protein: CSGGGGPYEKLFF. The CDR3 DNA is TGCAGCGGGGGTGGAGGGCCCTATGAAAAACTGTTTTTT.